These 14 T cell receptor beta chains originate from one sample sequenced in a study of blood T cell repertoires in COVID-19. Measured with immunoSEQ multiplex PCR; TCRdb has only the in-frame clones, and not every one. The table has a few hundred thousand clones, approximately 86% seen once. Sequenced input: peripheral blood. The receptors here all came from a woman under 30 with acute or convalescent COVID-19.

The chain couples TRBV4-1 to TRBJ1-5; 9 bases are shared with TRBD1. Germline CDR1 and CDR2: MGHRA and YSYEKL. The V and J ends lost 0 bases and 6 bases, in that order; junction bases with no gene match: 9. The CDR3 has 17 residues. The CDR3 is CASSQEPNRGQSQPQHF. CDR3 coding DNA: TGCGCCAGCAGCCAAGAACCTAACAGGGGGCAAAGTCAGCCCCAGCATTTT.

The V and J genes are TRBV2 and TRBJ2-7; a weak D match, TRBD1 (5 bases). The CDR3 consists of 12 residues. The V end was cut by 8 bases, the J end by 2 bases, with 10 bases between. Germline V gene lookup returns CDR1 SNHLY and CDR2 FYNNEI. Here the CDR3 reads CASGQGTYEQYF. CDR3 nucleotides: TGTGCCAGCGGGCAGGGAACCTACGAGCAGTACTTC.

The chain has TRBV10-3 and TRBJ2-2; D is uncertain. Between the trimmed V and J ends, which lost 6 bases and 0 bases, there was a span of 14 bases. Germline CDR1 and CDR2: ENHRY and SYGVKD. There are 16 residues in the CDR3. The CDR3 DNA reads TGTGCCATCAGCCTTTCAGGTCCTCCGAACACCGGGGAGCTGTTTTTT. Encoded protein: CAISLSGPPNTGELFF.

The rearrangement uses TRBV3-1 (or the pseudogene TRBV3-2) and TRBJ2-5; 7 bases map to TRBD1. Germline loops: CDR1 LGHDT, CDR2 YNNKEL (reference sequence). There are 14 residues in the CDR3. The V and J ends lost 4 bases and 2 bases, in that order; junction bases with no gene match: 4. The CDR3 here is CASSPGQLQETQYF. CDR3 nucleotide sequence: TGTGCCAGCAGCCCGGGACAGTTACAAGAGACCCAGTACTTC.

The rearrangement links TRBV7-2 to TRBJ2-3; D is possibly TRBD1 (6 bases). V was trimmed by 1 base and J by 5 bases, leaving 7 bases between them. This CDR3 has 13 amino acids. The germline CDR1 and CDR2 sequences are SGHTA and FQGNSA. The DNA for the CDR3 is TGTGCCAGCAGCTTAGGACAGGTAGATACGCAGTATTTT. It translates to CASSLGQVDTQYF.

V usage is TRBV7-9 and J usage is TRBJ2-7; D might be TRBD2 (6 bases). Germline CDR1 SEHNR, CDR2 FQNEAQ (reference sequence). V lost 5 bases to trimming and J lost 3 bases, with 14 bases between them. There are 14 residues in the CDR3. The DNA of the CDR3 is TGTGCCAGCAGCCGCAAGGGACTGGACTACGAGCAGTACTTC. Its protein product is CASSRKGLDYEQYF.

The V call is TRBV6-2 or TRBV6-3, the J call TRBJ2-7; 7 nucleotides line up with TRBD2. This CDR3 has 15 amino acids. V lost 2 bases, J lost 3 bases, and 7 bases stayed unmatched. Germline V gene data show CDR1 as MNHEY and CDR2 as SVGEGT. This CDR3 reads CASSYGSSGFYEQYF. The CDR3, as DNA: TGTGCCAGCAGTTACGGTTCTAGCGGATTCTACGAGCAGTACTTC.

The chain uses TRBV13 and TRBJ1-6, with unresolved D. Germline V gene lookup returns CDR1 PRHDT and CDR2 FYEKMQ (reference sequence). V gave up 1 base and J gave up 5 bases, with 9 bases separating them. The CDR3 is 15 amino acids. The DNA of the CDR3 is TGTGCCAGCAGCTTAGAGGGAGAAAATAATTCACCCCTCCACTTT. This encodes CASSLEGENNSPLHF.

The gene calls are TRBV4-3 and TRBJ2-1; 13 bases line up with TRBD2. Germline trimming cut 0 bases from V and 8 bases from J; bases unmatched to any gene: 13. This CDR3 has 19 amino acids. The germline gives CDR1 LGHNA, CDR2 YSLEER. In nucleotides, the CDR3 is TGCGCCAGCAGCCAAGAGAGGACGGTACTAGCGGGAGGGCCCTATGAGCAGTTCTTC. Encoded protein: CASSQERTVLAGGPYEQFF.

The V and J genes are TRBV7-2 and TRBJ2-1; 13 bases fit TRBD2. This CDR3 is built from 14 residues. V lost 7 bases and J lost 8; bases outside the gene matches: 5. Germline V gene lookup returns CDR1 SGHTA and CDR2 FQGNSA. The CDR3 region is CASIRTSGSDEQFF. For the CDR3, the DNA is TGTGCCAGCATACGGACTAGCGGGAGCGATGAGCAGTTCTTC.

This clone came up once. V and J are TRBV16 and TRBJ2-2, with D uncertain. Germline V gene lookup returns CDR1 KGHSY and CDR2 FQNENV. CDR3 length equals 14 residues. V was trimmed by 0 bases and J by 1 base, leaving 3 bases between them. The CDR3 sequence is CASSQSKNTGELFF. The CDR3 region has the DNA TGTGCCAGCAGCCAATCTAAGAACACCGGGGAGCTGTTTTTT.

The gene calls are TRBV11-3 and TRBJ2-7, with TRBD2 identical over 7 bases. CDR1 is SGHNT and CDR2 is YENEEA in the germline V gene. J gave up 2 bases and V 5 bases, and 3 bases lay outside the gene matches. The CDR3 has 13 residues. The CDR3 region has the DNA TGTGCCAGCAGCAACGGACTAGCCTACGAGCAGTACTTC. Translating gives CASSNGLAYEQYF.

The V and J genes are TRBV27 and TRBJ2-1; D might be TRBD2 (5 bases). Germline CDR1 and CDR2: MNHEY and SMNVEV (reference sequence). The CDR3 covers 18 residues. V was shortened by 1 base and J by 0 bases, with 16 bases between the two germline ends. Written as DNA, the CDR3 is TGTGCCAGCAGTTTATTCCGTCAAGCAGGACTCTCCTACAATGAGCAGTTCTTC. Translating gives CASSLFRQAGLSYNEQFF.

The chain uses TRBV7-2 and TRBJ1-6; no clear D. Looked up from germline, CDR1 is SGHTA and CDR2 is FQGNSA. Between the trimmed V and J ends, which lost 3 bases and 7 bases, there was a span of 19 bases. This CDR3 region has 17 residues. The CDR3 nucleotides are TGTGCCAGCAGCTTGCTAACGCGGGCATCGAACAATTCACCCCTCCACTTT. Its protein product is CASSLLTRASNNSPLHF. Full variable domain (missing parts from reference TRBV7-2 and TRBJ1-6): GAGVSQSPSNKVTEKGKDVELRCDPISGHTALYWYRQSLGQGLEFLIYFQGNSAPDKSGLPSDRFSAERTGGSVSTLTIQRTQQEDSAVYLCASSLLTRASNNSPLHFGNGTRLTVT.